This TCR beta chain was retrieved from a study of a mutant IDH1 vaccine in newly diagnosed glioma. Study-level information: The study gave patients eight vaccinations in weeks 1, 3, 5, 7, 11, 15, 19, 23. Treated patients showed a male proportion of roughly 62%, a female proportion of 37.5%, and a mean age of around 39 years. Beginning 4-6 weeks after radiotherapy alone, or with temozolomide cycles, vaccination took place.

As for time point: week 23, last vaccination. The content of each vaccine dose was 300 ug of mutant IDH1 20-mer peptide, and topical imiquimod accompanied it. Note on this clone: The target antigen is unknown.

The table came from immunoSEQ multiplex PCR; TCRdb's copy has only in-frame clones and leaves some out. The profile shows 50,000 to 85,000 clones, over 70% of them singletons. The source is a man aged 18 to 29 with glioma. The specimen comprised PBMCs, sampled from a glioma patient whose treatment included an IDH1 peptide vaccine.

CDR3 region: CSVVGRTANTEAFF. Written as DNA, the CDR3 is TGCAGCGTTGTAGGAAGGACAGCAAACACTGAAGCTTTCTTT. The rearrangement joins TRBV29-1 to TRBJ1-1; D perhaps matches TRBD1 (6 bases). The CDR3 has 14 residues. The V and J ends lost 4 bases and 2 bases respectively, with 14 bases between them. The germline CDR1 and CDR2 sequences are SQVTM and ANQGSEA.